The text below deals with one T cell receptor (beta chain). Its matching antigen is unknown. Produced via immunoSEQ multiplex PCR; TCRdb's table is partial and in-frame only. The data hold some 29,000 clones, with over 70% observed a single time. Indicated time point: week 35, safety follow-up. Every vaccination contained 300 ug of the mutant IDH1 20-mer peptide and was paired with topical imiquimod. The CDR3 runs to 16 residues. V shed 3 bases and J shed 2 bases, with 14 bases lying between them. CDR1 SEHNR and CDR2 FQNEAQ come from the germline V gene (reference sequence). The data are from a study of a mutant IDH1 vaccine in newly diagnosed glioma. In the study overall: Vaccine administration was initiated 4-6 weeks following radiotherapy alone, or with temozolomide cycles. Standard pretreatment was either radiotherapy, temozolomide, or, for most, radiochemotherapy with temozolomide.

The gene calls are TRBV7-9 and TRBJ2-1; D ambiguous. The sequencing used PBMCs, collected from a glioma patient whose treatment included an IDH1 peptide vaccine. The sequence derives from a young woman with glioma. Some clones in this sample may be carry-over from other donors' samples. DNA of the CDR3: TGTGCCAGCAGCTTCGCTACTGCCGCCGCCTACAATGAGCAGTTCTTC. Protein sequence: CASSFATAAAYNEQFF.